The rows below give T cell receptor beta chains drawn from one sample of a study of T cells in Graves' hyperthyroidism and ophthalmopathy. TCRdb reprocessed the multiplex PCR reads via MiXCR and lists one record per CDR3 protein. The repertoire holds fewer than 700,000 distinct CDR3 sequences, with 17% as singletons. Material: blood. The source of these receptors is a woman aged 18-30 years with Graves' ophthalmopathy. The CDR3 runs from the conserved cysteine through the conserved F or W. D genes are given only for firm matches. Size is stated for part of the rows, as once, few or many counts, or as a class when the clone is expanded.

v_gene	abundance	j_gene	d_gene	CDR3nt	CDR3aa
TRBV7-9	-	TRBJ2-7	-	TGTGCCACCGACCTTTCTGGGAAGTCCTACGAGCAGTACTTC	CATDLSGKSYEQYF
TRBV29-1	few	TRBJ2-5	-	TGCAGCGTTGTGTGGGTCGGGCAGTTGGAGACCCAGTACTTC	CSVVWVGQLETQYF
TRBV6-2/TRBV6-3	many	TRBJ2-3	-	TGTGCCAGCAGTTATTGGCTCAGGAGCACAGATACGCAGTATTTT	CASSYWLRSTDTQYF
TRBV6-6	-	TRBJ1-1	-	TGTGCCAGCAGTTACTCGCGGGAGAACACTGAAGCTTTCTTT	CASSYSRENTEAFF
TRBV6-2/TRBV6-3	-	TRBJ1-5	-	TGTGCCAGCACCCAAGGGGGTAGCAATCAGCCCCAGCATTTT	CASTQGGSNQPQHF
TRBV20-1	many	TRBJ1-6	-	TGCAGTGCTAGAGAGCAGGGCCCACCCCTCCACTTT	CSAREQGPPLHF
TRBV9	many	TRBJ1-1	-	TGTGCCAGCAGCGTAAGATCAGGGAACACTGAAGCTTTCTTT	CASSVRSGNTEAFF
TRBV7-3	few	TRBJ2-3	-	TGTGCCAGCAGCCCCGGAGGGTGGGATACGCAGTATTTT	CASSPGGWDTQYF
TRBV6-1	few	TRBJ2-7	TRBD1	TGTGCCAGCAGTTTCGGCCGGGACAGGGCCTACGAGCAGTACTTC	CASSFGRDRAYEQYF
TRBV9	-	TRBJ2-7	-	TGTGCCAGCAGCGTCGGCTACAATGAGCAGTACTTC	CASSVGYNEQYF
TRBV2	few	TRBJ2-3	-	TGTGCCAGCAGTGACGGGACGCAAGGGGGAGATACGCAGTATTTT	CASSDGTQGGDTQYF
TRBV28	many	TRBJ1-1	-	TGTGCCAGCAGTTTCCTCCCCGCGACAGGAGAATCTGAAGCTTTCTTT	CASSFLPATGESEAFF
TRBV9	-	TRBJ2-7	-	TGTGCCAGCAGCGAACAGGATTCGACCTACGAGCAGTACTTC	CASSEQDSTYEQYF
TRBV6-1	many	TRBJ1-1	-	TGTGCCAGCAGTTTTGATGGGTATACTGAAGCTTTCTTT	CASSFDGYTEAFF
TRBV5-6	few	TRBJ2-2	TRBD1	TGTGCCAGCAGCTTGGTGGGACAGGTGAACACCGGGGAGCTGTTTTTT	CASSLVGQVNTGELFF
TRBV19	-	TRBJ1-5	-	TGTGCCAGTACCCCCGGCGTATATAGCAATCAGCCCCAGCATTTT	CASTPGVYSNQPQHF
TRBV12-3/TRBV12-4	many	TRBJ1-5	-	TGTGCCAGCAGTTTAAGCAGCAGCAATCAGCCCCAGCATTTT	CASSLSSSNQPQHF
TRBV4-2	-	TRBJ2-7	-	TGTGCCAGCAGCCCCATAGGTCAAACCTACGAGCAGTACTTC	CASSPIGQTYEQYF
TRBV6-1	many	TRBJ1-6	TRBD1	TGTGCCAGCAGCGCTACAGGGGAATATAATTCACCCCTCCACTTT	CASSATGEYNSPLHF
TRBV28	many	TRBJ2-5	-	TGTGCCAGCAAGTACGAGGGGGGGCAAGAGACCCAGTACTTC	CASKYEGGQETQYF
TRBV29-1	few	TRBJ1-5	-	TGCAGCGTTCATGAACCAAATCAGCCCCAGCATTTT	CSVHEPNQPQHF
TRBV10-3	-	TRBJ1-2	-	TGTGCCATCAGTGTGACAGGTCTTTATGGCTACACCTTC	CAISVTGLYGYTF
TRBV7-6	few	TRBJ2-2	TRBD1	TGTGCCAGCAGTAGTACAGGGGGAGCGAACACCGGGGAGCTGTTTTTT	CASSSTGGANTGELFF
TRBV10-3	many	TRBJ2-7	-	TGTGCCATCAGTGTGCGGAGTCCGGAGTACGAGCAGTACTTC	CAISVRSPEYEQYF
TRBV5-6	-	TRBJ2-3	-	TGTGCCAGCAGCTTGGGTTTGAACAGACTTGGCACAGATACGCAGTATTTT	CASSLGLNRLGTDTQYF
TRBV24-1	-	TRBJ2-1	TRBD1	TGTGCCACCAGTGGGGGTTTTGGGACAGACCAGTTCTTC	CATSGGFGTDQFF
TRBV12-3/TRBV12-4	many	TRBJ1-2	-	TGTGCCAGCAGTTCCAGGGCCTATGGCTACACCTTC	CASSSRAYGYTF
TRBV30	many	TRBJ2-2	-	TGTGCCTGGATCCGCGTCGGGGAGCTGTTTTTT	CAWIRVGELFF
TRBV20-1	many	TRBJ2-1	-	TGCAGTGCTAGAGCCTTGAGGGGCCACAATGAGCAGTTCTTC	CSARALRGHNEQFF
TRBV11-2	many	TRBJ1-2	-	TGTGCCAGCAAGGCCCCTTTGGAGTCTCGCTATGGCTACACCTTC	CASKAPLESRYGYTF
TRBV9	few	TRBJ1-2	-	TGTGCCAGCAGCGGACCCAGTCGGGACTATGGCTACACCTTC	CASSGPSRDYGYTF
TRBV30	many	TRBJ1-2	TRBD1	TGTGCCTGGAGTGCAGGGGGCGTTGGCTACACCTTC	CAWSAGGVGYTF
TRBV30	-	TRBJ1-5	-	TGTGCCTGGAGTGCTCACAGGTTTAGTCAGCCCCAGCATTTT	CAWSAHRFSQPQHF
TRBV13	-	TRBJ1-1	TRBD1	TGCGCCAGCAGCCAAGATTCAGGGGGCGTTGCTGAAGCTTTCTTT	CASSQDSGGVAEAFF
TRBV27	many	TRBJ2-1	-	TGTGCCAGCAGTTTAAGCGAGCGGTACTACAATGAGCAGTTCTTC	CASSLSERYYNEQFF
TRBV27	-	TRBJ2-7	TRBD2	TGTGCCAGCTCGCTAGCGGGACCCCACGAGCAGTACTTC	CASSLAGPHEQYF
TRBV20-1	-	TRBJ1-1	TRBD1	TGCAGTGCTAGAGAAAAGACAGGGGCGAGCACTGAAGCTTTCTTT	CSAREKTGASTEAFF
TRBV3-1	many	TRBJ2-7	TRBD2	TGTGCCAGCAGCCACTGGAATCAGCGGGAGTCCGAGCAGTACTTC	CASSHWNQRESEQYF
TRBV7-8	few	TRBJ1-3	-	TGTGCCAGCAGCTTATCGACAGTAAACACCATATATTTT	CASSLSTVNTIYF
TRBV15	-	TRBJ2-7	TRBD2	TGTGCCACCAGCGTAGCGGGGAACGAGCAGTACTTC	CATSVAGNEQYF
TRBV28	many	TRBJ2-7	-	TGTGCCAGCAGTTTTGGCAGGGGTAACGAGCAGTACTTC	CASSFGRGNEQYF
TRBV20-1	-	TRBJ1-5	TRBD1	TGCAGTGCTAGTTATATCCGGGACAGGGGGAGCAATCAGCCCCAGCATTTT	CSASYIRDRGSNQPQHF
TRBV7-9	-	TRBJ2-1	-	TGTGCCAGCAGCTTAACTACTAGGGACTGGGGCAATGAGCAGTTCTTC	CASSLTTRDWGNEQFF
TRBV12-3/TRBV12-4	-	TRBJ1-6	TRBD1	TGTGCCAGCAGTCGAGACAGGGGAAGAAATTCACCCCTCCACTTT	CASSRDRGRNSPLHF
TRBV12-3/TRBV12-4	many	TRBJ2-5	-	TGTGCCAGCAGTTTACACGGGGCCAGGGGCGTGGAGACCCAGTACTTC	CASSLHGARGVETQYF
TRBV7-2	few	TRBJ1-4	-	TGTGCCAGCAGCTTCACGGCCGGTGAAAAACTGTTTTTT	CASSFTAGEKLFF
TRBV5-4	-	TRBJ2-1	TRBD2	TGTGCCAGCAGCTTGGAAGGCGGGGGGCCGTACAATGAGCAGTTCTTC	CASSLEGGGPYNEQFF